These 20 T cell receptor beta chains came from one sample sequenced in a study of blood T cell repertoires in COVID-19. TCRdb keeps only in-frame clones here, not all; method: immunoSEQ multiplex PCR. The data contain tens of thousands of clones, around 81% of them singletons. Specimen: peripheral blood. These receptors came from a woman of 80 years or more with COVID-19, enrolled during active disease.

The rearrangement joins TRBV11-3 to TRBJ2-1; D perhaps matches TRBD2 (5 bases). CDR1 SGHNT and CDR2 YENEEA come from the germline V gene. V lost 3 bases to trimming and J lost 7 bases, with 13 bases between them. The CDR3 covers 14 residues. CDR3 sequence reads: CASSFSAATNEQFF. CDR3 sequence (DNA): TGTGCCAGCAGCTTTTCAGCGGCTACTAATGAGCAGTTCTTC.

V is TRBV25-1 and J is TRBJ2-3, with TRBD2 matching 12 bases. CDR1 and CDR2 (germline): MGHDK, SYGVNS. The CDR3 consists of 15 residues. The junction had 6 bases not matched to a gene; V was cut back by 6 bases and J by 5 bases. The chain's CDR3 is CASRASGRAQDTQYF. CDR3 nucleotides: TGTGCCAGCAGAGCTAGCGGGAGGGCCCAAGATACGCAGTATTTT.

The chain links TRBV24-1 to TRBJ2-3, with D possibly being TRBD2 (5 bases). The germline gives CDR1 KGHDR, CDR2 SFDVKD. The ends were cut back, 5 bases at V and 4 bases at J, with 18 bases in the middle. The CDR3 contains 16 residues. CDR3 in DNA: TGTGCCACCAGTGTGGGTGGGAGAAGCTTTCCAGATACGCAGTATTTT. The encoded protein is CATSVGGRSFPDTQYF.

The rearrangement joins TRBV18 to TRBJ2-7; tentative D call: TRBD1 (6 bases). The ends were cut back, 3 bases at V and 3 bases at J, with 12 bases in the middle. This CDR3 comprises 14 residues. Germline assignment: CDR1 KGHSH and CDR2 LQKENI. CDR3 protein: CASSPDRLLYEQYF. CDR3 DNA: TGTGCCAGCTCACCGGACAGACTCCTCTACGAGCAGTACTTC.

The V and J genes are TRBV11-2 and TRBJ2-1, with TRBD2 matching over 7 bases. The CDR3 covers 13 residues. CDR1 and CDR2 (germline): SGHAT, FQNNGV. With V trimmed by 7 bases and J by 5 bases, 5 bases remained unmatched. This CDR3 is CASTRTRNNEQFF. The CDR3 coding sequence is TGTGCCAGCACTCGGACTAGGAACAATGAGCAGTTCTTC.

The chain has TRBV6-5 and TRBJ2-5; possibly TRBD1 for D (6 bases). Germline V gives CDR1 MNHEY, CDR2 SVGAGI. V lost 7 bases and J 5 bases, leaving 20 bases between the germline ends. The CDR3 spans 15 residues. CDR3 amino acids: CASIKDRTTGETQYF. The CDR3 DNA sequence: TGTGCCAGCATCAAGGACAGAACGACGGGGGAGACCCAGTACTTC.

The V gene is TRBV7-9, the J gene TRBJ2-3, with 7 positions matching TRBD2. The CDR3 extends over 12 amino acids. V was clipped by 8 bases and J by 4 bases; unmatched bases: 3. Per the germline V gene, CDR1 is SEHNR and CDR2 is FQNEAQ (reference sequence). CDR3 nucleotide sequence: TGTGCCAGCGGAAGCGGGGCAGATACGCAGTATTTT. Amino acid sequence: CASGSGADTQYF.

The V gene is TRBV27, the J gene TRBJ2-3, with D perhaps TRBD2 (5 bases). The CDR3 sequence is 14 residues long. Trimming cost V 6 bases and J 2 bases, with 12 bases left between them. CDR1 and CDR2 (germline): MNHEY, SMNVEV (reference sequence). The CDR3 is CASRKLESTDTQYF. For the CDR3, the DNA is TGTGCCAGCAGGAAACTAGAATCCACAGATACGCAGTATTTT.

The genes are TRBV9 and TRBJ2-3; TRBD1 is a possible D gene (5 bases). Trimming cost V 5 bases and J 4 bases, with 8 bases left between them. Germline V gene lookup returns CDR1 SGDLS and CDR2 YYNGEE. The CDR3 has 12 residues. For the CDR3, the DNA is TGTGCCAGCAGTGAACAGGCAGATACGCAGTATTTT. Amino acid sequence: CASSEQADTQYF.

The chain uses TRBV5-8 and TRBJ2-4, with TRBD1 as a possible D gene (8 bases). Germline assignment: CDR1 SGHTS and CDR2 YDEGEE. The CDR3 runs to 13 residues. Deletions cut 4 bases from V and 11 bases from J, with 16 bases between. CDR3 loop: CASSQGGGQVQYF. CDR3 coding DNA: TGTGCCAGCAGCCAGGGCGGGGGACAGGTTCAGTACTTC.

This clone was found once. The chain has TRBV29-1 and TRBJ2-2; 7 bases match TRBD1. The CDR3 consists of 13 residues. The germline V gene encodes CDR1 SQVTM and CDR2 ANQGSEA. The junction had 9 bases not matched to a gene; V was cut back by 7 bases and J by 7 bases. The CDR3 DNA follows: TGCAGCGCTTCAACAGGGGCCGACGGGGAGCTGTTTTTT. Translated: CSASTGADGELFF.

The V gene is TRBV6-5, the J gene TRBJ2-5, with D maybe TRBD2 (5 bases). Germline-derived CDR1 and CDR2 are MNHEY and SVGAGI. Trimming left V 6 bases short and J 3 bases short, with 11 bases between. CDR3 length: 13 amino acids. The CDR3 DNA follows: TGTGCCAGCAGCCCCACGGGGAAAGAGACCCAGTACTTC. Its translation: CASSPTGKETQYF.

V is TRBV7-2 and J is TRBJ1-2; 7 bases fit TRBD1. The length of the CDR3 is 12 residues. Germline V gives CDR1 SGHTA, CDR2 FQGNSA. V gave up 4 bases and J gave up 7 bases; unmatched junction bases: 3. CDR3 sequence (DNA): TGTGCCAGCAGCTCCAGGGGGGTTGGCTACACCTTC. This gives the protein CASSSRGVGYTF. The entire variable domain, with the rest obtained from reference TRBV7-2 and TRBJ1-2, is as follows: GAGVSQSPSNKVTEKGKDVELRCDPISGHTALYWYRQSLGQGLEFLIYFQGNSAPDKSGLPSDRFSAERTGGSVSTLTIQRTQQEDSAVYLCASSSRGVGYTFGSGTRLTVV.

This rearrangement joins TRBV19 to TRBJ2-5; D possibly corresponds to TRBD1 (5 bases). Germline loops: CDR1 LNHDA, CDR2 SQIVND (reference sequence). The CDR3 has 15 residues. Trimming pared 4 bases from V and 0 bases from J, leaving 12 bases between. The CDR3 DNA is TGTGCCAGTAGTACCAGGACAATGAACCAAGAGACCCAGTACTTC. It yields the protein CASSTRTMNQETQYF. Full variable domain (outside the CDR3, taken from reference TRBV19 and TRBJ2-5): DGGITQSPKYLFRKEGQNVTLSCEQNLNHDAMYWYRQDPGQGLRLIYYSQIVNDFQKGDIAEGYSVSREKKESFPLTVTSAQKNPTAFYLCASSTRTMNQETQYFGPGTRLLVL.

This chain joins TRBV29-1 and TRBJ2-2, with D possibly matching TRBD2 (5 bases). V lost 4 bases, J lost 5 bases, and 5 bases lay in between. This CDR3 contains 11 residues. Germline CDR1 reads SQVTM; CDR2 reads ANQGSEA. The CDR3 here is CSVAGTGELFF. The CDR3 nucleotides are TGCAGCGTTGCGGGAACCGGGGAGCTGTTTTTT.

The chain carries TRBV3-1 (or the pseudogene TRBV3-2) and TRBJ2-2; TRBD2 might be the D (6 bases). Trimming removed 3 bases at V and 3 bases at J, with 11 bases between. The germline V gene has CDR1 LGHDT and CDR2 YNNKEL (reference sequence). This CDR3 contains 15 residues. The CDR3 region is CASSQVREDTGELFF. CDR3 coding DNA: TGTGCCAGCAGCCAGGTCAGGGAGGACACCGGGGAGCTGTTTTTT.

This chain connects TRBV6-2 or TRBV6-3 to TRBJ1-5, with D possibly being TRBD1 (5 bases). This CDR3 has 14 residues. Trimming removed 4 bases at V and 2 bases at J, with 9 bases between. CDR1 and CDR2 from the germline V gene are MNHEY and SVGEGT. As DNA, the CDR3 is TGTGCCAGCAGTTCAGGGCGAGGCAATCAGCCCCAGCATTTT. Translated: CASSSGRGNQPQHF.

The chain carries TRBV7-9 and TRBJ1-1; D ambiguous. Germline V CDR1 and CDR2: SEHNR, FQNEAQ (reference sequence). This CDR3 has 13 amino acids. The V and J ends lost 5 bases and 0 bases respectively, with 7 bases between them. The CDR3 sequence is CASSPQVNTEAFF. CDR3 nucleotides: TGTGCCAGCAGCCCCCAGGTGAACACTGAAGCTTTCTTT.

The V and J genes are TRBV30 and TRBJ2-7; TRBD1 matches 10 bases. V dropped 5 bases and J dropped 5; count of bases not matched to a gene: 3. The CDR3 is 12 residues long. Per germline, CDR1 GTSNPN and CDR2 SVGIG (reference sequence). The CDR3 is CAWVGQGDEQYF. In DNA form, the CDR3 reads TGTGCCTGGGTTGGACAGGGGGACGAGCAGTACTTC.

This clone came up once. The chain links TRBV19 to TRBJ2-7; no definite D call. V dropped 3 bases and J dropped 5 bases, with 8 bases sitting between them. Germline loops: CDR1 LNHDA, CDR2 SQIVND (reference sequence). The CDR3 has 12 residues. CDR3 loop: CASSIPPNEQYF. The CDR3 region has the DNA TGTGCCAGTAGTATCCCCCCCAACGAGCAGTACTTC.